What follows are 30 T cell receptor beta chains derived from one specimen sequenced in a study of T cell responses to AZD1222 COVID-19 vaccine. Libraries were prepared by immunoSEQ multiplex PCR; TCRdb keeps only in-frame clonotypes and omits some of them. The table lists about 140,000 clones, 90% of them singletons. This material consisted of peripheral blood, taken 28 days after the second AZD1222 dose. The receptor source for this set is an adult who received the AZD1222 COVID-19 vaccine.

The gene calls are TRBV18 and TRBJ2-5; D tentatively fits TRBD1 or TRBD2 (5 bases each). V gave up 2 bases and J gave up 1 base, with 8 bases separating them. The CDR3 consists of 14 residues. From germline, CDR1 is KGHSH and CDR2 LQKENI. CDR3 amino acids: CASSPSGAQETQYF. The CDR3 DNA follows: TGTGCCAGCTCACCATCCGGGGCCCAAGAGACCCAGTACTTC. Filled out from reference TRBV18 and TRBJ2-5, the complete variable domain reads NAGVMQNPRHLVRRRGQEARLRCSPMKGHSHVYWYRQLPEEGLKFMVYLQKENIIDESGMPKERFSAEFPKEGPSILRIQQVVRGDSAAYFCASSPSGAQETQYFGPGTRLLVL.

The rearrangement joins TRBV5-5 to TRBJ2-3; D is ambiguous. Germline CDR1 is SGHKS and CDR2 is YYEKEE (reference sequence). V gave up 0 bases and J gave up 3 bases, with 5 bases separating them. The CDR3 contains 13 residues. CDR3 sequence reads: CASSLDYTDTQYF. The CDR3 DNA reads as TGTGCCAGCAGCTTGGACTATACAGATACGCAGTATTTT.

The chain links TRBV6-2 or TRBV6-3 to TRBJ2-3; D ambiguous. V lost 4 bases to trimming and J lost 1 base, with 15 bases between them. Germline V gives CDR1 MNHEY, CDR2 SVGEGT. This CDR3 is built from 16 residues. The CDR3 sequence: CASSFFSSRGTDTQYF. The CDR3 bases are TGTGCCAGCAGTTTTTTTTCCTCTAGGGGCACAGATACGCAGTATTTT.

CDR3 coding DNA: TGTGCCAGCAGTGACTGGCTAGCACAAGAGACCCAGTACTTC. Translated, it gives CASSDWLAQETQYF. The chain recombines TRBV6-4 with TRBJ2-5; D possibly corresponds to TRBD2 (5 bases). The CDR3 loop spans 14 amino acids. Germline values: CDR1 MRHNA, CDR2 SNTAGT. V dropped 1 base and J dropped 2 bases, with 8 bases sitting between them.

The genes are TRBV10-1 and TRBJ2-7, with 7 bases that match TRBD2. The CDR3 is 15 residues long. V trimming: 8 bases; J trimming: 4 bases; junction bases outside the gene matches: 14. Germline CDR1 WNHNN, CDR2 SYGVQD (reference sequence). As DNA, the CDR3 is TGCGCCAGCCTGTCTGGGGAGGGGAGGAATTACGAGCAGTACTTC. Its protein is CASLSGEGRNYEQYF.

The chain carries TRBV24-1 and TRBJ2-5; the D gene is possibly TRBD1 (6 bases). V lost 0 bases, J lost 4 bases, and 11 bases lay in between. The germline CDR1 and CDR2 sequences are KGHDR and SFDVKD. The CDR3 is 15 amino acids. The DNA of the CDR3 is TGTGCCACCAGTGATTTGTCAGGGGTTGGAGAGACCCAGTACTTC. Translation: CATSDLSGVGETQYF.

The chain has TRBV5-6 and TRBJ1-2; D is possibly TRBD1 (5 bases). CDR1 and CDR2 (germline): SGHDT, YYEEEE. V was pared by 2 bases and J by 8 bases, with 19 bases between. The CDR3 spans 15 residues. The CDR3 DNA follows: TGTGCCAGCAGCTTCGGTGGGGCCTGGCAAAAGGGCTACACCTTC. As protein: CASSFGGAWQKGYTF.

The genes are TRBV13 and TRBJ2-7; TRBD2 is a possible D gene (5 bases). V gave up 2 bases and J gave up 1 base, with 9 bases separating them. CDR1 and CDR2 (germline): PRHDT, FYEKMQ (reference sequence). The CDR3 runs 14 residues. For the CDR3, the DNA is TGTGCCAGCAGCTTATGGTCGGGGTCCTACGAGCAGTACTTC. It codes for CASSLWSGSYEQYF.

The chain has TRBV5-6 and TRBJ2-5; 7 bases agree with TRBD1. The CDR3 spans 15 residues. Per the germline V gene, CDR1 is SGHDT and CDR2 is YYEEEE. Trimming removed 4 bases from V and 5 bases from J; junction bases left unmatched: 11. CDR3 bases: TGTGCCAGCAGCCCCACGGGACACAGGGGTGAGACCCAGTACTTC. This translates into CASSPTGHRGETQYF.

In this sample, this clone turned up once. The CDR3 coding sequence is TGTGCCAGCGGAGGGTCCCCGGGCAACGTCCTGACTTTC. Protein: CASGGSPGNVLTF. The V and J genes are TRBV12-3 or TRBV12-4 and TRBJ2-6; possible D gene TRBD2, 6 bases. Trimming shortened V by 8 bases and J by 9 bases, and 14 bases separated the two germline ends. This CDR3 has 13 residues.

This sequence joins TRBV3-1 (or the pseudogene TRBV3-2) and TRBJ1-2; D is unresolved. Between the trimmed V and J ends, which lost 4 bases and 5 bases, there was a span of 14 bases. The CDR3 length is 14 residues. The germline CDR1 and CDR2 sequences are LGHDT and YNNKEL (reference sequence). The CDR3 coding sequence is TGTGCCAGCAGCCCCCCCGGGTTCAGGTATGGCTACACCTTC. Translation: CASSPPGFRYGYTF.

V is TRBV19 and J is TRBJ1-5; no clear D gene. Germline V gene lookup returns CDR1 LNHDA and CDR2 SQIVND (reference sequence). Trimming took 3 bases from V and 6 from J, leaving 18 bases between them. The CDR3 is made up of 16 amino acids. The CDR3 loop is CASSIGRWLGFQPQHF. CDR3 DNA: TGTGCCAGTAGTATTGGCAGATGGCTAGGTTTTCAGCCCCAGCATTTT.

CDR3 coding DNA: TGTGCCAGCAGGGAAGCTACTGAAGCTTTCTTT. It is translated as CASREATEAFF. This chain connects TRBV12-3 or TRBV12-4 to TRBJ1-1; D uncertain. V gave up 6 bases and J gave up 5 bases, with 7 bases separating them. This CDR3 is 11 amino acids long.

V usage is TRBV9 and J usage is TRBJ1-4; no clear D gene. The CDR3 is made up of 15 amino acids. Trimming shortened V by 0 bases and J by 7 bases, and 13 bases separated the two germline ends. Germline loops: CDR1 SGDLS, CDR2 YYNGEE. The CDR3 nucleotides are TGTGCCAGCAGCGTAGCTTCGGGGTGGGGTGAAAAACTGTTTTTT. Amino acids: CASSVASGWGEKLFF.

This sequence joins TRBV3-1 (or the pseudogene TRBV3-2) and TRBJ2-5, with D possibly being TRBD1 (5 bases). This CDR3 contains 15 residues. Germline-derived CDR1 and CDR2 are LGHDT and YNNKEL (reference sequence). Trimming left V 0 bases short and J 1 base short, with 9 bases between. The CDR3 sequence: CASSQDIGAQETQYF. The CDR3 nucleotides read TGTGCCAGCAGCCAAGATATAGGGGCCCAAGAGACCCAGTACTTC.

The chain couples TRBV28 to TRBJ2-1, with a tentative D call TRBD1 (6 bases). The CDR3 runs 14 residues. V gave up 10 bases and J gave up 7 bases, with 20 bases separating them. Germline assignment: CDR1 MDHEN and CDR2 SYDVKM. Written as DNA, the CDR3 is TGTGCCACAGGGGTCGCCCCTACTGGGAATGAGCAGTTCTTC. This encodes CATGVAPTGNEQFF.

This chain's CDR3 is CASSTTGTGAGNTIYF. CDR3 coding DNA: TGTGCCAGCAGCACGACAGGGACGGGAGCTGGAAACACCATATATTTT. The V call is TRBV28, the J call TRBJ1-3, with TRBD1 matching over 7 bases. There are 16 residues in the CDR3. Per germline, CDR1 MDHEN and CDR2 SYDVKM. The junction had 10 bases not matched to a gene; V was cut back by 6 bases and J by 2 bases.

This clone was recorded only once. This chain joins TRBV7-9 and TRBJ1-6, with unresolved D. Germline CDR1 is SEHNR and CDR2 is FQNEAQ (reference sequence). The CDR3 consists of 15 residues. V dropped 1 base and J dropped 8 bases, with 12 bases sitting between them. CDR3 DNA: TGTGCCAGCAGCTTAGTCCAAGCTCGGGATTCACCCCTCCACTTT. Protein sequence: CASSLVQARDSPLHF. Looking up the rest from reference TRBV7-9 and TRBJ1-6 gives the full variable domain: DTGVSQNPRHKITKRGQNVTFRCDPISEHNRLYWYRQTLGQGPEFLTYFQNEAQLEKSRLLSDRFSAERPKGSFSTLEIQRTEQGDSAMYLCASSLVQARDSPLHFGNGTRLTVT.

The gene calls are TRBV5-6 and TRBJ2-5; TRBD2 matches at 8 bases. This CDR3 region has 16 residues. Germline values: CDR1 SGHDT, CDR2 YYEEEE. The trim removed 0 bases at V and 5 bases at J, leaving 9 bases unmatched. The CDR3 spells CASSLVSPGGGETQYF. The DNA for the CDR3 is TGTGCCAGCAGCTTGGTTTCGCCGGGAGGGGGGGAGACCCAGTACTTC.

The chain uses TRBV7-2 and TRBJ1-4; D not certain. Trimming stripped 5 bases from V and 4 bases from J, with 8 bases between. This CDR3 is built from 13 residues. Germline CDR1 reads SGHTA; CDR2 reads FQGNSA. CDR3 in DNA: TGTGCCAGCAGCAAGTATGGTAATGAAAAACTGTTTTTT. Translating it yields CASSKYGNEKLFF.

The J gene is TRBJ1-3, the V gene TRBV30, with D perhaps TRBD1 (5 bases). The CDR3 totals 17 residues. Trimming stripped 3 bases from V and 6 bases from J, with 24 bases between. Germline CDR1 is GTSNPN and CDR2 is SVGIG (reference sequence). The CDR3 loop is CAWRGKPGAKSENTIYF. In DNA, the CDR3 is TGTGCCTGGAGAGGGAAGCCCGGGGCCAAAAGTGAAAACACCATATATTTT. Full variable domain (remainder filled in from reference TRBV30 and TRBJ1-3): SQTIHQWPATLVQPVGSPLSLECTVEGTSNPNLYWYRQAAGRGLQLLFYSVGIGQISSEVPQNLSASRPQDRQFILSSKKLLLSDSGFYLCAWRGKPGAKSENTIYFGEGSWLTVV.

In its sample, this clone was seen once. The V call is TRBV5-1, the J call TRBJ1-4; D remains ambiguous. Trimming pared 2 bases from V and 8 bases from J, leaving 10 bases between. The CDR3 covers 13 residues. CDR1 is SGHRS, CDR2 YFSETQ, per germline. The CDR3 sequence is CASSFGPGEKLFF. CDR3 coding DNA: TGCGCCAGCAGCTTTGGGCCGGGGGAAAAACTGTTTTTT.

The chain recombines TRBV5-8 with TRBJ1-4, with a weak D call TRBD1 (5 bases). The CDR3 runs 15 residues. CDR1 SGHTS and CDR2 YDEGEE come from the germline V gene. V was shortened by 5 bases and J by 8 bases, with 19 bases between the two germline ends. CDR3 sequence (DNA): TGTGCCAGCAGTTCCGGGGGTACGCGCAACGAAAAACTGTTTTTT. Translating gives CASSSGGTRNEKLFF.

The rearrangement uses TRBV6-4 and TRBJ1-5; unclear D gene. V dropped 6 bases and J dropped 2 bases, with 20 bases sitting between them. Germline loops: CDR1 MRHNA, CDR2 SNTAGT. This CDR3 contains 17 residues. The CDR3 sequence is CASSSAGQGVGNQPQHF. Written as DNA, the CDR3 is TGTGCCAGCAGCTCGGCCGGGCAAGGAGTGGGCAATCAGCCCCAGCATTTT.

This clone occurred once. The V gene is TRBV19, the J gene TRBJ2-5; D unresolved. The CDR3 sequence is 11 residues long. The V end was cut by 4 bases, the J end by 4 bases, with 4 bases between. In germline, CDR1 is LNHDA, CDR2 SQIVND (reference sequence). DNA of the CDR3: TGTGCCAGTAGTAACACAGAGACCCAGTACTTC. Residues: CASSNTETQYF.

This rearrangement joins TRBV30 to TRBJ2-2; 10 bases line up with TRBD1. In germline, CDR1 is GTSNPN, CDR2 SVGIG (reference sequence). Losses at the gene ends were 4 bases for V and 7 bases for J; bases not matched to a gene: 15. The CDR3 length is 17 residues. In nucleotides, the CDR3 is TGTGCCTGGATGACCGGGCCTAGGACAGGGGGGCACGGGGAGCTGTTTTTT. Protein product: CAWMTGPRTGGHGELFF.

The chain is built from TRBV27 and TRBJ2-1; tentative D call: TRBD2 (5 bases). V was shortened by 8 bases and J by 5 bases, with 10 bases between the two germline ends. The CDR3 totals 12 residues. The V gene's germline CDR1 is MNHEY and CDR2 SMNVEV (reference sequence). As DNA, the CDR3 is TGTGCCAGCGGACTGATTCACAATGAGCAGTTCTTC. Its protein product is CASGLIHNEQFF.

V usage is TRBV6-2 or TRBV6-3 and J usage is TRBJ2-5; the D gene is possibly TRBD1 (6 bases). Germline values: CDR1 MNHEY, CDR2 SVGEGT. The length of the CDR3 is 12 residues. Trimming removed 5 bases at V and 4 bases at J, with 8 bases between. The chain's CDR3 is CASSRGGETQYF. The CDR3 region has the DNA TGTGCCAGCAGTCGAGGGGGAGAGACCCAGTACTTC.

A few counts support this clone. The chain joins TRBV6-6 to TRBJ2-4; 8 positions match TRBD1. V shed 2 bases, J shed 6 bases, and the junction held 9 bases outside the gene matches. CDR3 length: 16 residues. Germline CDR1 reads MNHNY; CDR2 reads SVGAGI (reference sequence). CDR3 loop: CASSYAGPDRGNIQYF. CDR3 nucleotide sequence: TGTGCCAGCAGTTACGCCGGACCCGACAGGGGAAACATTCAGTACTTC.

V is TRBV7-2 and J is TRBJ1-1; D is possibly TRBD1 (5 bases). Germline values: CDR1 SGHTA, CDR2 FQGNSA. The CDR3 runs to 13 residues. V was pared by 4 bases and J by 2 bases, with 8 bases between. DNA of the CDR3: TGTGCCAGCAGCTCCGACAGTAACACTGAAGCTTTCTTT. The encoded protein is CASSSDSNTEAFF.